This T cell receptor (beta chain) came from a study of breast tumors, draining lymph nodes, adjacent tissues (dated by TCRdb to about 2016). Background on the whole study: The study compared TCR beta repertoires across tumor, adjacent nontumor tissue and axillary lymph nodes from breast cancer patients. In human breast cancer, the study set out to evaluate how tumor, surrounding tissue and draining lymph node repertoires relate to one another and whether T cells may move between these sites. What the research found in general, with its limitations: The study presented the conclusion that tumor T cells originate in lymph nodes as consistent with a hypothesis, not as something directly demonstrated. T-cell repertoire diversity in tumors was found to be lower than in lymph nodes but higher than in nontumor tissue, and preferential V and J gene usage was observed. The data were considered consistent with the idea that most tumor T cells come from the lymph node and then expand in tumor tissue. In luminal-like breast cancer, tumor and nontumor tissue repertoires resembled each other significantly more than in basal-like breast cancer.

Lymph node samples came from the axillary draining lymph nodes of breast cancer patients. Remarks on this clonotype: No antigen is known for it. This sequence may be a read error, since a much larger clone differs from it by one base.

Sequencer: Illumina HiSeq 2000. Multiplex PCR amplification was used to build the TCR beta chain libraries. High-throughput sequencing was used to analyze the amplified TCR beta chain products. TCRdb reran the public reads through fastp at Q25 and MiXCR, keeping productive beta chains. Each entry merges the rows of one CDR3 protein and shows their most common DNA and genes. The sample profile shows 200,000 to 300,000 distinct CDR3 sequences; roughly 30% of them were found once. Under 1.2% of the sample lies in the top ten. This receptor was identified in a female donor with breast cancer. Some clones in this sample may be carry-over from other donors' samples. The sample consisted of axillary lymph node tissue.

Read as DNA, the sequence is TGTGCCAGCAGTTACCTGGATGCGCAGTATTTT. Its protein is CASSYLDAQYF. The chain is made from TRBV6-6 and TRBJ2-3, with the D gene call left open. Inclusive of the bounding cysteine and phenylalanine, the CDR3 is 11 residues long. Just the 33-base CDR3 DNA is kept, in frame starting at base 1. The germline ends are 7 bases apart after V is trimmed by 2 bases and J by 10 bases. The CDR1 and CDR2 encoded by the germline V gene (reference sequence) are MNHNY and SVGAGI.